This T cell receptor beta chain came from a study of patients with pleural tuberculosis. This CDR3 has 11 amino acids. Germline CDR1 and CDR2: SNHLY and FYNNEI. V was pared by 4 bases and J by 9 bases, with 10 bases between. This clonotype was counted ten times or more. TCRdb reprocessed the reads with MiXCR, giving one entry per CDR3 protein. Among about 30,000 distinct CDR3 sequences listed, approximately 20% were seen once. The sample comprised peripheral blood. This clonotype was obtained from a human donor with pleural tuberculosis. The chain is built from TRBV2 and TRBJ2-7; maybe TRBD2 (5 bases). As DNA, the CDR3 is TGTGCCAGCAGTGGGGGAGAAGCGCAGTACTTC. It translates to CASSGGEAQYF.